The clone carrying this T cell receptor (beta chain) is labeled as medium-sized. V lost 2 bases, J lost 5 bases, and 12 bases lay in between. Germline V gene lookup returns CDR1 SGHTA and CDR2 FQGNSA. The CDR3 spans 14 residues. The sample belongs to a study of T cells after yellow fever vaccination. Whole-study results and caveats: Sorting of memory subsets on day 0 yielded almost no detectable vaccine-responding clonotypes. Within FACS-sorted repertoires, abundant clonotypes contaminating from the bulk population could be present.

TCRdb analysed the 5' RACE reads with MiXCR anew, one entry per CDR3 protein. Seen here are about 31,000 distinct CDR3 sequences, approximately 10% observed once, and the top ten hold around 12%. This material consisted of PBMCs, either bulk or a sorted T-cell subset (CD4+, CD8+, memory, or dextramer-sorted; not recorded which), taken more than 14 days after the first yellow fever vaccination. The sequence was collected from a young man who received the YFV17D yellow fever vaccine. The V gene is TRBV7-2, the J gene TRBJ2-5, with D tentatively TRBD2 (6 bases). The CDR3 DNA follows: TGTGCCAGCAGCTTAATGGTGGCGGGGGAGACCCAGTACTTC. Translating it yields CASSLMVAGETQYF.